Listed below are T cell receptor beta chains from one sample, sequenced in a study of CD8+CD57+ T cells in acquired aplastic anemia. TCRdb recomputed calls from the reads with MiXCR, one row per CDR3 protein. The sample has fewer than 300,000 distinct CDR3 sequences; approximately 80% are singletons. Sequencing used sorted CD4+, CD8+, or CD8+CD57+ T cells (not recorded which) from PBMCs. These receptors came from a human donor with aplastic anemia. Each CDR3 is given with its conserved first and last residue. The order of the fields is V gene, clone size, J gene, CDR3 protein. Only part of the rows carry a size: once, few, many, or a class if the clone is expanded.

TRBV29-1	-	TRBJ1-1	CSVRTGGNTEAFF
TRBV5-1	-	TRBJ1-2	CASSTEAGRTVYGYTF
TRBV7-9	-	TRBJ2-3	CASSLVQGNNSPLF
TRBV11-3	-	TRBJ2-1	CASSSGVKGGQFF
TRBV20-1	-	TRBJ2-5	CSARDLTTLETQYF
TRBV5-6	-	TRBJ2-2	CASSLGRQGISSGELFF
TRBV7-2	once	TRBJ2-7	CASSPSPGTGYYQQYF
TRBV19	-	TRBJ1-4	CASSVACGAYNEQFLFF
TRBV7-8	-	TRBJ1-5	CASSVGGGRDTPYYF
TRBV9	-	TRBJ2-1	CASGRTGLDYNEQFF
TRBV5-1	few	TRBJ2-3	CASSSNRGHSTQYF
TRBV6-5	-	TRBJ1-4	CAISSDAGEQINEKLFF
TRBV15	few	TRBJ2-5	CATSRLGEETQYF
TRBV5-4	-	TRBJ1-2	CASSWAGGSNYGYTF
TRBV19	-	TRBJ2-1	CASSRGRGNGQDEQFF
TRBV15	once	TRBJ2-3	CATGIGGDDTQYF
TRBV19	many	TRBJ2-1	CASTGDTWTYNEQFF
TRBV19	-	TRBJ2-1	CASSQSGGDYNEQFF
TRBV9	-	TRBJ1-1	CATSGGWGDTEAFF
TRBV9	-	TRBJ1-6	CASGGAGNIQYFLHF
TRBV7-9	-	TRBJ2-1	CASSPPGTGRYEQQFF
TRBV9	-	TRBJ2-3	CASSVLAGGYNEYF
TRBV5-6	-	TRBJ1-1	CASSLGRGQGGNTEAFF
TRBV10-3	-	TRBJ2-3	CASSLAGGPDKQFF
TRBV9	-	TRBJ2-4	CASSGGWNTQYF
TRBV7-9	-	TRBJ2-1	CASSLQHGGGSTQQFF
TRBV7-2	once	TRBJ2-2	CASSLSGGADYGYLFF
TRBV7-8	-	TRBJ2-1	CASSLEGGPDTHEQFF
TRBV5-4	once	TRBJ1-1	CASSFQRRYTEAFF
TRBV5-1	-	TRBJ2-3	CASSLAWGHDTQYF
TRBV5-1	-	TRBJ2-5	CASSLGDSSSTQYF
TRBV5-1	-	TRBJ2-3	CASSLVGGHTTQYF
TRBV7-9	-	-	CAVEGARETQYF
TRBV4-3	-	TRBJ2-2	CASSQDTLPANTGELFF
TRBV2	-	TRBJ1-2	CASATGDADQIGYGYTF
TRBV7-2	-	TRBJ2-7	CASSMGQVASYEQYF
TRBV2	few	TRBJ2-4	CASGGAGNVQHF